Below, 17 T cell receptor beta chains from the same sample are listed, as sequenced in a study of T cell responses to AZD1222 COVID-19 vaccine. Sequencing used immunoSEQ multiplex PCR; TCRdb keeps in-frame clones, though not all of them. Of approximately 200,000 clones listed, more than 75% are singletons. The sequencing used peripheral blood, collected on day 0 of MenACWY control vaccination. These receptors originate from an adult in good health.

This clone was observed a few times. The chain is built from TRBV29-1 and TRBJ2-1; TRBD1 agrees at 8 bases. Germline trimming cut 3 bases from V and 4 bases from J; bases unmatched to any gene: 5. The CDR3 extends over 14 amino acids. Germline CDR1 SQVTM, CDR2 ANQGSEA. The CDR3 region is CSVEGTGIYNEQFF. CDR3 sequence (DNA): TGCAGCGTTGAGGGGACAGGAATTTACAATGAGCAGTTCTTC.

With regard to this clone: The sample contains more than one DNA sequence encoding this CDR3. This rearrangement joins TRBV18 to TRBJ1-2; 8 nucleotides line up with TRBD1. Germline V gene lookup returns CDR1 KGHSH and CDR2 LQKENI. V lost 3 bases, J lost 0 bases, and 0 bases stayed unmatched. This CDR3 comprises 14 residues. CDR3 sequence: CASSPDRANYGYTF. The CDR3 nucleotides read TGTGCCAGCTCACCGGACAGGGCTAACTATGGCTACACCTTC.

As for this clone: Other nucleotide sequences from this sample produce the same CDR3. This CDR3 reads CASSPRRDSYNEQFF. Written as DNA, the CDR3 is TGTGCCAGCAGCCCTCGGCGGGACTCCTACAATGAGCAGTTCTTC. The chain has TRBV7-9 and TRBJ2-1; possibly TRBD2 for D (6 bases). The V gene lost 5 bases and the J gene lost 0 bases, with 11 bases spanning the gap. Germline V gene lookup returns CDR1 SEHNR and CDR2 FQNEAQ (reference sequence). The CDR3 consists of 15 residues.

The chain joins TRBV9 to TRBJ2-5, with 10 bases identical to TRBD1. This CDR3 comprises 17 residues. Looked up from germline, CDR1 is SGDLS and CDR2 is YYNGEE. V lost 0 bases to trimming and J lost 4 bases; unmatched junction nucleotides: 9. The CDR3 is CASSVAPDRGLRETQYF. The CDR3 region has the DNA TGTGCCAGCAGCGTAGCCCCAGACAGGGGGCTGAGAGAGACCCAGTACTTC.

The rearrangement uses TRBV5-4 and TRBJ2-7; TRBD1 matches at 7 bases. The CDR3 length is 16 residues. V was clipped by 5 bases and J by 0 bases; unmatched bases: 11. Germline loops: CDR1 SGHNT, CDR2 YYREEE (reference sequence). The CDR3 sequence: CASRQMDRPNSYEQYF. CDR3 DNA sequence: TGTGCCAGCAGACAAATGGACAGGCCGAACTCCTACGAGCAGTACTTC.

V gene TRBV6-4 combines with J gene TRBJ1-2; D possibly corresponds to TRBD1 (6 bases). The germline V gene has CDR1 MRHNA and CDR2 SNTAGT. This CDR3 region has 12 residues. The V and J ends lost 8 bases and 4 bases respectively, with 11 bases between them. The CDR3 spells CASQTGTYGYTF. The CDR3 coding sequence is TGTGCCAGCCAGACAGGTACCTATGGCTACACCTTC.

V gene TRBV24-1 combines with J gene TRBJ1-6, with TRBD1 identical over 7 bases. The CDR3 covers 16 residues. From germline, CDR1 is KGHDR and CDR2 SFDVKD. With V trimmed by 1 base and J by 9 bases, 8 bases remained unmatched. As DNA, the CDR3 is TGTGCCACCAGTGATTTTAGAACAGGGGATACTTCACCCCTCCACTTT. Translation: CATSDFRTGDTSPLHF.

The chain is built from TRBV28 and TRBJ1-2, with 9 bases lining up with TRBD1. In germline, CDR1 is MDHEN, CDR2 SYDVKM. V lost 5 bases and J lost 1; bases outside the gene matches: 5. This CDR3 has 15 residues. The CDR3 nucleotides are TGTGCCAGCAGTATGGCGGGACAGGGTAACTATGGCTACACCTTC. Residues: CASSMAGQGNYGYTF.

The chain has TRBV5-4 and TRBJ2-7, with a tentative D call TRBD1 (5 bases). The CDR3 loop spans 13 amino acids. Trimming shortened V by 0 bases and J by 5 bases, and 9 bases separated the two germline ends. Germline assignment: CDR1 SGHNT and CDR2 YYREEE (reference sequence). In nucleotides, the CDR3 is TGTGCCAGCAGCTTGGCAGGGTCCGACGAGCAGTACTTC. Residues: CASSLAGSDEQYF.

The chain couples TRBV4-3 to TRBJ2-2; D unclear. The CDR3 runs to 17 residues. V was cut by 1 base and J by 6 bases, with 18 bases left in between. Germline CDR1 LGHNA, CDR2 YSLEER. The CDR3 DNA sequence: TGCGCCAGCAGCCAAGGAGCGAGTGCGCAGGTCTCCGGGGAGCTGTTTTTT. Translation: CASSQGASAQVSGELFF.

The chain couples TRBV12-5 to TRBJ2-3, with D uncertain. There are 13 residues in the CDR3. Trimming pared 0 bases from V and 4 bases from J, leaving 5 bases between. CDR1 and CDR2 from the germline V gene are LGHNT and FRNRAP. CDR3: CASGLVGSDTQYF. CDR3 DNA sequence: TGTGCTAGTGGTTTGGTAGGATCAGATACGCAGTATTTT.

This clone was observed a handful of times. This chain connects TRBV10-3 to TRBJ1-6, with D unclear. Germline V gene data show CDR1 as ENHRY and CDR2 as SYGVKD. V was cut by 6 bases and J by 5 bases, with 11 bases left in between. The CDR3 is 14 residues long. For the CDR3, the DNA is TGTGCCATCAGGGGCGCAGCAAATAATTCACCCCTCCACTTT. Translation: CAIRGAANNSPLHF.

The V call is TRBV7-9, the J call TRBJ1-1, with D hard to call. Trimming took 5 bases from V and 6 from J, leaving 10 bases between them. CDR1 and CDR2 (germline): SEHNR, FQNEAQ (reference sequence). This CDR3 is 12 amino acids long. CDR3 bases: TGTGCCAGCAGCCCCCGTTCCTCTGAAGCTTTCTTT. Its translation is CASSPRSSEAFF.

In nucleotides, the CDR3 is TGTGCCAGCAGTATTACCCTCCGGACAGGGAGCACAGATACGCAGTATTTT. It specifies CASSITLRTGSTDTQYF. The chain uses TRBV28 and TRBJ2-3, with 8 bases fitting TRBD1. This CDR3 region has 17 residues. V shed 5 bases and J 0 bases; nucleotides not matched to a gene: 10. Looked up from germline, CDR1 is MDHEN and CDR2 is SYDVKM.

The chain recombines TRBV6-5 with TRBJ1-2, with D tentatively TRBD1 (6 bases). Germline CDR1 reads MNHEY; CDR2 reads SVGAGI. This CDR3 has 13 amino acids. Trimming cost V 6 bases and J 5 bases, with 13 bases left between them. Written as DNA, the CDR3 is TGTGCCAGCAGCACAGGGTCGGAGTATGGCTACACCTTC. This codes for CASSTGSEYGYTF.

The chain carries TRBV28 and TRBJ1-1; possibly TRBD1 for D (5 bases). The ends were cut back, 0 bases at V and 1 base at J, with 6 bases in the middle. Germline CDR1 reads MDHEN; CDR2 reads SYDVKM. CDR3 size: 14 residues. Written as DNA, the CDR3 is TGTGCCAGCAGTTTATGGGGGGGGAACACTGAAGCTTTCTTT. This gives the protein CASSLWGGNTEAFF. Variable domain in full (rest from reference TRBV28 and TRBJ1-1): DVKVTQSSRYLVKRTGEKVFLECVQDMDHENMFWYRQDPGLGLRLIYFSYDVKMKEKGDIPEGYSVSREKKERFSLILESASTNQTSMYLCASSLWGGNTEAFFGQGTRLTVV.

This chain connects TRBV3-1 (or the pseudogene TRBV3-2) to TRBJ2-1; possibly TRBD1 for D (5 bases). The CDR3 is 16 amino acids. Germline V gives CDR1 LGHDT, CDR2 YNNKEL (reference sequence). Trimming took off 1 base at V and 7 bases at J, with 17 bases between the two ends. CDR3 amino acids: CASSQVWSGRGNEQFF. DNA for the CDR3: TGTGCCAGCAGCCAAGTTTGGTCGGGTAGGGGTAATGAGCAGTTCTTC.